The clone carrying this T cell receptor beta chain has just a few counts. The CDR3 spans 13 residues. V lost 3 bases and J 1 base, leaving 7 bases between the germline ends. The germline gives CDR1 SGHRS, CDR2 YFSETQ. This sample was taken from a study of beta chain features in type 1 diabetes. Every isolated RNA sample was fully reverse transcribed, so sequencing captured expressed TCRB transcripts. Sequenced by immunoSEQ multiplex PCR; TCRdb stores in-frame clones only, minus some. This repertoire shows hundreds of thousands of clones, over 25% found once; its top ten account for roughly 0.066%. The source material was naive CD4+ T cells from blood. The clonotype originates from a man aged 18-30 years in good health. The genes are TRBV5-1 and TRBJ2-5; D unresolved. Here the CDR3 DNA reads TGCGCCAGCAGCTCGGACGGCCAAGAGACCCAGTACTTC. Protein product: CASSSDGQETQYF. Full variable domain (missing parts from reference TRBV5-1 and TRBJ2-5): KAGVTQTPRYLIKTRGQQVTLSCSPISGHRSVSWYQQTPGQGLQFLFEYFSETQRNKGNFPGRFSGRQFSNSRSEMNVSTLELGDSALYLCASSSDGQETQYFGPGTRLLVL.